One sample yielded the 32 T cell receptor beta chains listed below, sequenced in a study of blood T cell repertoires in COVID-19. The assay was immunoSEQ multiplex PCR, and TCRdb's table has in-frame clones only and misses some. The data contain around 100,000 clones, approximately 86% of them singletons. Specimen: peripheral blood. These receptors were collected from a human donor in a cohort sampled during active COVID-19.

The chain couples TRBV13 to TRBJ2-7; possibly TRBD1 for D (5 bases). The CDR3 sequence is 15 residues long. Germline V CDR1 and CDR2: PRHDT, FYEKMQ (reference sequence). Trimming cost V 7 bases and J 2 bases, with 18 bases left between them. DNA of the CDR3: TGTGCCAGCACCCCTCTTTCTGGACAAACCTACGAGCAGTACTTC. Its protein product is CASTPLSGQTYEQYF.

The V gene is TRBV11-2, the J gene TRBJ2-1, with 7 bases aligning to TRBD2. Trimming at V came to 6 bases and at J to 9 bases, leaving 14 bases not matched to a gene. The germline V gene has CDR1 SGHAT and CDR2 FQNNGV. The CDR3 is 15 amino acids. This CDR3 is CASRTLSGKSFEQFF. DNA of the CDR3: TGTGCCAGCAGAACACTAAGCGGGAAATCTTTTGAGCAGTTCTTC.

The genes are TRBV7-2 and TRBJ2-5, with TRBD1 as a possible D gene (6 bases). There are 14 residues in the CDR3. Germline CDR1 is SGHTA and CDR2 is FQGNSA. V shed 1 base and J shed 4 bases, with 10 bases lying between them. The CDR3, as DNA: TGTGCCAGCAGCTTAGTGGGGGCGGCAGAGACCCAGTACTTC. Translating it yields CASSLVGAAETQYF.

The chain uses TRBV18 and TRBJ1-1; D might be TRBD1 (6 bases). V gave up 4 bases and J gave up 3 bases, with 15 bases separating them. The length of the CDR3 is 15 residues. Germline-derived CDR1 and CDR2 are KGHSH and LQKENI. CDR3 residues: CASSRDPQGYTEAFF. The CDR3, as DNA: TGTGCCAGCTCACGGGATCCACAGGGTTACACTGAAGCTTTCTTT.

This chain joins TRBV7-8 and TRBJ1-3, with 8 bases aligning to TRBD1. This CDR3 has 19 amino acids. The J segment lost 1 base and the V segment lost 0 bases, leaving 11 bases of the junction unmatched. CDR1 is SGHVS and CDR2 is FQNEAQ in the germline V gene. In DNA form, the CDR3 reads TGTGCCAGCAGCTTAGCGAGGTCAGGACAGGGCGGGTCTGGAAACACCATATATTTT. The encoded protein is CASSLARSGQGGSGNTIYF.

The gene calls are TRBV5-1 and TRBJ1-1; perhaps TRBD1 as D (5 bases). Germline CDR1 SGHRS, CDR2 YFSETQ. The V end was cut by 5 bases, the J end by 1 base, with 9 bases between. CDR3 length: 13 amino acids. CDR3: CASRAGGNTEAFF. DNA of the CDR3: TGCGCCAGCAGAGCGGGGGGGAACACTGAAGCTTTCTTT. Combining the CDR3 with reference TRBV5-1 and TRBJ1-1 gives the whole variable domain KAGVTQTPRYLIKTRGQQVTLSCSPISGHRSVSWYQQTPGQGLQFLFEYFSETQRNKGNFPGRFSGRQFSNSRSEMNVSTLELGDSALYLCASRAGGNTEAFFGQGTRLTVV.

V and J are TRBV5-1 and TRBJ2-5; 10 nucleotides agree with TRBD1. This CDR3 region has 15 residues. The V segment lost 6 bases and the J segment 2 bases; nucleotides outside the gene matches: 7. The V gene's germline CDR1 is SGHRS and CDR2 YFSETQ. CDR3 residues: CASTETGGRQETQYF. Written as DNA, the CDR3 is TGCGCCAGCACCGAGACAGGGGGCCGGCAAGAGACCCAGTACTTC.

This clone has more than one count but fewer than ten. This chain connects TRBV15 to TRBJ2-7; possibly TRBD1 for D (6 bases). The CDR3 length is 15 residues. The V end lost 2 bases, the J end lost 2 bases, and 13 bases lay between the germline ends. Germline V CDR1 and CDR2: LNHNV, YYDKDF (reference sequence). For the CDR3, the DNA is TGTGCCACCAGCAGACCAGGGGCGGTGGCCTACGAGCAGTACTTC. Protein sequence: CATSRPGAVAYEQYF.

This clone was found once. The CDR3 DNA is TGCGCCAGCAGATTTGGACAGGCCTACACTGAAGCTTTCTTT. This translates into CASRFGQAYTEAFF. The chain uses TRBV5-1 and TRBJ1-1; TRBD1 aligns across 7 bases. Trimming at V came to 5 bases and at J to 3 bases, leaving 7 bases not matched to a gene. Germline assignment: CDR1 SGHRS and CDR2 YFSETQ. The CDR3 covers 14 residues.

The count of this clone is one. The CDR3 bases are TGCACCAGCAGGCCCCCGAAGGAGCTGGGGCCGAACACTGAAGCTTTCTTT. It is translated as CTSRPPKELGPNTEAFF. The chain joins TRBV1 to TRBJ1-1; TRBD1 reflects the table's D call only, with no check against the DNA. TRBV1 is an annotated pseudogene. The CDR3 sequence is 17 residues long.

The V and J genes are TRBV3-1 (or the pseudogene TRBV3-2) and TRBJ1-1; D gene uncertain. Germline V gene data show CDR1 as LGHDT and CDR2 as YNNKEL (reference sequence). This CDR3 region has 15 residues. The V gene lost 3 bases and the J gene lost 0 bases, with 11 bases spanning the gap. In DNA form, the CDR3 reads TGTGCCAGCAGCCACCCTCCCAGGCTGAACACTGAAGCTTTCTTT. As protein: CASSHPPRLNTEAFF.

V and J are TRBV19 and TRBJ1-5, with D perhaps matching TRBD1 (5 bases). Germline V CDR1 and CDR2: LNHDA, SQIVND (reference sequence). This CDR3 contains 15 residues. Trimming shortened V by 6 bases and J by 2 bases, and 14 bases separated the two germline ends. The CDR3 loop is CASSFTGVGNQPQHF. The DNA for the CDR3 is TGTGCCAGTAGCTTCACGGGGGTAGGCAATCAGCCCCAGCATTTT. Full variable domain (remainder filled in from reference TRBV19 and TRBJ1-5): DGGITQSPKYLFRKEGQNVTLSCEQNLNHDAMYWYRQDPGQGLRLIYYSQIVNDFQKGDIAEGYSVSREKKESFPLTVTSAQKNPTAFYLCASSFTGVGNQPQHFGDGTRLSIL.

In its sample, this clone was seen a few times. The rearrangement uses TRBV7-9 and TRBJ2-7; D unclear. This CDR3 is built from 14 residues. Germline V gene data show CDR1 as SEHNR and CDR2 as FQNEAQ (reference sequence). Trimming left V 5 bases short and J 3 bases short, with 14 bases between. In nucleotides, the CDR3 is TGTGCCAGCAGCCCAAAAGCCGCAGGCTACGAGCAGTACTTC. This codes for CASSPKAAGYEQYF.

The chain uses TRBV30 and TRBJ2-7; 7 nucleotides match TRBD2. The CDR3 has 13 residues. Germline V gene lookup returns CDR1 GTSNPN and CDR2 SVGIG (reference sequence). V dropped 0 bases and J dropped 6; count of bases not matched to a gene: 5. CDR3 in amino acids: CAWSVRGGTEQYF. DNA for the CDR3: TGTGCCTGGAGTGTACGCGGGGGAACCGAGCAGTACTTC.

The V and J genes are TRBV4-3 and TRBJ1-2; 9 bases agree with TRBD1. Per the germline V gene, CDR1 is LGHNA and CDR2 is YSLEER. The CDR3 spans 15 residues. V dropped 3 bases and J dropped 3; count of bases not matched to a gene: 5. The CDR3 region is CASSQSRTGDYGYTF. Written as DNA, the CDR3 is TGCGCCAGCAGCCAGTCCAGGACAGGGGACTATGGCTACACCTTC.

The chain carries TRBV27 and TRBJ1-4, with a possible D match to TRBD1 (6 bases). Trimming took off 5 bases at V and 7 bases at J, with 17 bases between the two ends. Germline-derived CDR1 and CDR2 are MNHEY and SMNVEV (reference sequence). The CDR3 has 15 residues. The CDR3 protein is CASSPSLRGREKLFF. The CDR3 coding sequence is TGTGCCAGCAGTCCATCCCTCAGGGGACGTGAAAAACTGTTTTTT.

V and J are TRBV6-2 or TRBV6-3 and TRBJ2-7; tentative D call: TRBD1 (5 bases). The germline CDR1 and CDR2 sequences are MNHEY and SVGEGT. V lost 2 bases to trimming and J lost 2 bases, with 7 bases between them. The CDR3 is 13 amino acids. The CDR3 reads CASSYDRTYEQYF. The CDR3 DNA is TGTGCCAGCAGTTACGACAGAACCTACGAGCAGTACTTC.

V is TRBV28 and J is TRBJ2-7; TRBD2 might be the D (6 bases). The CDR3 runs 15 residues. V lost 4 bases and J 0 bases, leaving 13 bases between the germline ends. Per germline, CDR1 MDHEN and CDR2 SYDVKM. CDR3 nucleotide sequence: TGTGCCAGCAGTTCCTTAGCGGTGAGCTCCTACGAGCAGTACTTC. This gives the protein CASSSLAVSSYEQYF. Variable domain in full (rest from reference TRBV28 and TRBJ2-7): DVKVTQSSRYLVKRTGEKVFLECVQDMDHENMFWYRQDPGLGLRLIYFSYDVKMKEKGDIPEGYSVSREKKERFSLILESASTNQTSMYLCASSSLAVSSYEQYFGPGTRLTVT.

The chain couples TRBV4-1 to TRBJ2-7; 11 bases are a match to TRBD2. The CDR3 totals 14 residues. Germline V gene data show CDR1 as MGHRA and CDR2 as YSYEKL. V shed 1 base, J shed 5 bases, and the junction held 1 base outside the gene matches. CDR3 sequence reads: CASSQVTSGNEQYF. The CDR3, as DNA: TGCGCCAGCAGCCAAGTGACTAGCGGGAACGAGCAGTACTTC.

The chain couples TRBV11-2 to TRBJ1-6, with 9 bases fitting TRBD1. The CDR3 runs 13 residues. V dropped 9 bases and J dropped 7; count of bases not matched to a gene: 4. From germline, CDR1 is SGHAT and CDR2 FQNNGV. The CDR3 here is CASSDRGNSPLHF. CDR3 nucleotides: TGTGCCAGTTCCGACAGGGGGAATTCACCCCTCCACTTT.

The rearrangement joins TRBV14 to TRBJ2-4; TRBD1 matches at 11 bases. The germline CDR1 and CDR2 sequences are SGHDN and FVKESK. The CDR3 spans 13 residues. V was pared by 7 bases and J by 6 bases, with 2 bases of the junction left unmatched. DNA of the CDR3: TGTGCCAGCAAGGGACAGGGGGGAAACATTCAGTACTTC. This translates into CASKGQGGNIQYF. Based on the CDR3 plus reference TRBV14 and TRBJ2-4, the full variable domain is EAGVTQFPSHSVIEKGQTVTLRCDPISGHDNLYWYRRVMGKEIKFLLHFVKESKQDESGMPNNRFLAERTGGTYSTLKVQPAELEDSGVYFCASKGQGGNIQYFGAGTRLSVL.

The CDR3 loop reads CASSLSLAGITDTQYF. The DNA of the CDR3 is TGTGCCAGCAGTTTATCACTAGCGGGAATCACAGATACGCAGTATTTT. The J gene is TRBJ2-3, the V gene TRBV27; 10 positions match TRBD2. The trim removed 0 bases at V and 2 bases at J, leaving 2 bases unmatched. There are 16 residues in the CDR3. Germline V gene sequence: CDR1 MNHEY, CDR2 SMNVEV (reference sequence).

The chain's CDR3 is CASSKYTDTQYF. The CDR3 nucleotides are TGTGCCAGCAGTAAATATACAGATACGCAGTATTTT. The V gene is TRBV27, the J gene TRBJ2-3; D not resolved. The CDR3 loop spans 12 amino acids. Trimming pared 5 bases from V and 3 bases from J, leaving 6 bases between. CDR1 and CDR2 (germline): MNHEY, SMNVEV (reference sequence).

In nucleotides, the CDR3 is TGTGCCAGCAGTTTAGGCGGGAGGGCGGACGAGCAGTACTTC. Protein product: CASSLGGRADEQYF. This chain links TRBV27 with TRBJ2-7; 9 bases map to TRBD2. The V gene's germline CDR1 is MNHEY and CDR2 SMNVEV (reference sequence). This CDR3 spans 14 amino acids. V was clipped by 2 bases and J by 5 bases; unmatched bases: 4.

J is TRBJ1-1 and V is TRBV5-1; 9 bases agree with TRBD1. Unmatched junction bases numbered 12, after V lost 5 bases and J lost 1 base. Germline-derived CDR1 and CDR2 are SGHRS and YFSETQ. The CDR3 has 17 amino acids. As DNA, the CDR3 is TGCGCCAGCAGACTATTAGGGACAGGGAAATCGAACACTGAAGCTTTCTTT. Residues: CASRLLGTGKSNTEAFF.

The J gene is TRBJ2-7, the V gene TRBV6-6; D possibly corresponds to TRBD2 (5 bases). Trimming cost V 6 bases and J 4 bases, with 16 bases left between them. This CDR3 contains 14 residues. Per the germline V gene, CDR1 is MNHNY and CDR2 is SVGAGI (reference sequence). The CDR3 here is CASRQAERGYEQYF. DNA of the CDR3: TGTGCCAGCAGACAAGCGGAGAGAGGGTACGAGCAGTACTTC.

The V call is TRBV3-1 (or the pseudogene TRBV3-2), the J call TRBJ2-5, with TRBD2 as a possible D gene (5 bases). The germline gives CDR1 LGHDT, CDR2 YNNKEL (reference sequence). V lost 1 base and J 3 bases, leaving 6 bases between the germline ends. The CDR3 consists of 13 residues. The CDR3 coding sequence is TGTGCCAGCAGCCAAGGGGAGAAAGAGACCCAGTACTTC. Protein product: CASSQGEKETQYF.

In its sample, this clone was seen once. V and J are TRBV5-8 and TRBJ2-2, with 7 nucleotides matching TRBD1. This CDR3 is built from 15 residues. Germline CDR1 is SGHTS and CDR2 is YDEGEE. After removal of 2 bases from V and 0 bases from J, the junction contained 1 base not matched to a gene. In DNA, the CDR3 is TGTGCCAGCAGCTTAAGGGGGCCGAACACCGGGGAGCTGTTTTTT. Translating gives CASSLRGPNTGELFF.

The chain recombines TRBV5-1 with TRBJ2-3; a possible D gene is TRBD1 (5 bases). Germline assignment: CDR1 SGHRS and CDR2 YFSETQ. CDR3 length: 15 amino acids. V was clipped by 5 bases and J by 5 bases, with 18 bases between them. CDR3 nucleotide sequence: TGCGCCAGCAGACGGACCCCAGGGTCAGGAGATACGCAGTATTTT. Translation: CASRRTPGSGDTQYF.

The chain employs TRBV6-5 and TRBJ2-5; 8 bases are shared with TRBD1. The junction had 6 bases not matched to a gene; V was cut back by 4 bases and J by 5 bases. Per germline, CDR1 MNHEY and CDR2 SVGAGI. This CDR3 has 14 residues. For the CDR3, the DNA is TGTGCCAGCAGTTCTCATGACAGGGGTGAGACCCAGTACTTC. It encodes CASSSHDRGETQYF.

This chain connects TRBV11-1 to TRBJ2-3; 12 bases are shared with TRBD2. Germline V gene sequence: CDR1 SGHAT, CDR2 FQDESV (reference sequence). V shed 4 bases, J shed 6 bases, and the junction held 8 bases outside the gene matches. CDR3 size: 16 residues. The CDR3, as DNA: TGTGCCAGCAGCTCCTCGACTAGCGGGAGCATCGATACGCAGTATTTT. Encoded protein: CASSSSTSGSIDTQYF.

This chain uses TRBV6-1 with TRBJ2-7; 9 bases line up with TRBD2. Looked up from germline, CDR1 is MNHNS and CDR2 is SASEGT. With V trimmed by 1 base and J by 1 base, 2 bases remained unmatched. The CDR3 sequence is 15 residues long. The CDR3, as DNA: TGTGCCAGCAGTGAAGATCTAGCGGGGTCCTACGAGCAGTACTTC. Residues: CASSEDLAGSYEQYF.